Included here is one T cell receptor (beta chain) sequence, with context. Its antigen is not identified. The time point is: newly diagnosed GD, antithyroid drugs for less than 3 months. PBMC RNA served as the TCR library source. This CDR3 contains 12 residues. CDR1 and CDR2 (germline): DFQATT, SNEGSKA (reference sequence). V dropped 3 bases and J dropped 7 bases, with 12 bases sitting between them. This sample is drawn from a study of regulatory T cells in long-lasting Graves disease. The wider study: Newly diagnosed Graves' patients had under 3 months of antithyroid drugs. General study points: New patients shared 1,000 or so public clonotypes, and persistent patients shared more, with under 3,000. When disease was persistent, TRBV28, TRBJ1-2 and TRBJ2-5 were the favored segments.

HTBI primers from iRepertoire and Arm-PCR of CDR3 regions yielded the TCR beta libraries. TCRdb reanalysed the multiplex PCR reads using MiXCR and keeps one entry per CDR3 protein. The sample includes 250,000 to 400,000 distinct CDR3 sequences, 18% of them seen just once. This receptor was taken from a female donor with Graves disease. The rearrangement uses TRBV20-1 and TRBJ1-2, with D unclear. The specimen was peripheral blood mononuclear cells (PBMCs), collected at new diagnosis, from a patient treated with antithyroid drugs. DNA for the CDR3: TGCAGTGCTAGTTCCCTTAGGGCTGGCTACACCTTC. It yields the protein CSASSLRAGYTF.